Below are 20 T cell receptor beta chains sequenced from a single sample in a study of cytomegalovirus exposure and HLA in healthy donors. In the PCR, 60 Vbeta and 13 Jbeta primers were used. Generated by immunoSEQ multiplex PCR, the TCRdb table keeps only in-frame clones and is missing some. The sample comprises 25,000 to 30,000 clones, under 70% of which are singletons, and about 4.2% rests with the top ten. The sequenced sample was PBMCs. The receptors were gathered from a woman in her fifties or sixties in good health and CMV-seronegative.

The sample holds one count of this clone. V usage is TRBV6-6 and J usage is TRBJ2-2; 7 bases agree with TRBD1. CDR3 length equals 15 residues. Germline V gene data show CDR1 as MNHNY and CDR2 as SVGAGI (reference sequence). V trimming: 4 bases; J trimming: 1 base; junction bases outside the gene matches: 3. The CDR3 protein is CASSSRTGNTGELFF. In nucleotides, the CDR3 is TGTGCCAGCAGTTCCCGGACAGGGAACACCGGGGAGCTGTTTTTT.

This chain links TRBV25-1 with TRBJ1-1; D may be TRBD1 (6 bases). Deletions cut 6 bases from V and 6 bases from J, with 14 bases between. Germline V gives CDR1 MGHDK, CDR2 SYGVNS. The CDR3 totals 13 residues. The CDR3 sequence: CASRQGGIPEAFF. CDR3 DNA sequence: TGTGCCAGCAGACAGGGTGGGATCCCTGAAGCTTTCTTT.

The chain couples TRBV6-5 to TRBJ2-1; 8 positions agree with TRBD1. V dropped 8 bases and J dropped 5; count of bases not matched to a gene: 8. The germline CDR1 and CDR2 sequences are MNHEY and SVGAGI. There are 14 residues in the CDR3. The CDR3 bases are TGTGCCAGCGGAATCGGACAGGGTGACAATGAGCAGTTCTTC. It yields the protein CASGIGQGDNEQFF.

The gene calls are TRBV5-4 and TRBJ2-7, with a weak D call TRBD2 (5 bases). The CDR3 extends over 13 amino acids. V was pared by 4 bases and J by 3 bases, with 11 bases between. Germline V CDR1 and CDR2: SGHNT, YYREEE (reference sequence). The CDR3, as DNA: TGTGCCAGCAGCAGACGGGATCGCTACGAGCAGTACTTC. Its protein product is CASSRRDRYEQYF. The entire variable domain, with the rest obtained from reference TRBV5-4 and TRBJ2-7, is as follows: ETGVTQSPTHLIKTRGQQVTLRCSSQSGHNTVSWYQQALGQGPQFIFQYYREEENGRGNFPPRFSGLQFPNYSSELNVNALELDDSALYLCASSRRDRYEQYFGPGTRLTVT.

This chain uses TRBV28 with TRBJ1-2; no definite D call. CDR1 and CDR2 from the germline V gene are MDHEN and SYDVKM. The CDR3 loop spans 14 amino acids. Trimming stripped 7 bases from V and 6 bases from J, with 18 bases between. The DNA of the CDR3 is TGTGCCAGCACTAACCTCCCCCGGGGAGATGGCTACACCTTC. Protein product: CASTNLPRGDGYTF.

The sample holds a few counts of this clone. This sequence joins TRBV2 and TRBJ2-5; TRBD2 agrees at 10 bases. Germline lookup yields CDR1 SNHLY and CDR2 FYNNEI. Trimming removed 0 bases from V and 5 bases from J; junction bases left unmatched: 3. The CDR3 extends over 15 amino acids. CDR3 sequence (DNA): TGTGCCAGCAGTGAAGCTCTAGCGGGGGTGGAGACCCAGTACTTC. It translates to CASSEALAGVETQYF.

The CDR3 region has the DNA TGTGCCAGCAGCGTGGACAGTTTGGATGGCTACACCTTC. Residues: CASSVDSLDGYTF. V is TRBV7-9 and J is TRBJ1-2, with a tentative D call TRBD1 (6 bases). Germline V gene data show CDR1 as SEHNR and CDR2 as FQNEAQ (reference sequence). Trimming took 5 bases from V and 6 from J, leaving 13 bases between them. CDR3 size: 13 residues.

CDR3 protein: CASRTGLAGVGELFF. In DNA form, the CDR3 reads TGTGCCAGCAGGACAGGGCTAGCAGGGGTCGGGGAGCTGTTTTTT. V gene TRBV2 combines with J gene TRBJ2-2, with 7 bases identical to TRBD1. The V gene's germline CDR1 is SNHLY and CDR2 FYNNEI. This CDR3 is 15 amino acids long. Trimming cost V 6 bases and J 7 bases; bases outside gene matches: 11.

The J gene is TRBJ2-7, the V gene TRBV6-1; 9 nucleotides match TRBD1. The CDR3 has 15 residues. The junction had 10 bases not matched to a gene; V was cut back by 8 bases and J by 2 bases. Germline V lookup: CDR1 MNHNS, CDR2 SASEGT. The CDR3 sequence is CASELDRGLTYEQYF. DNA of the CDR3: TGTGCCAGCGAACTGGACAGGGGACTCACCTACGAGCAGTACTTC.

The rearrangement links TRBV5-1 to TRBJ1-2, with 7 bases matching TRBD1. The CDR3 sequence is 13 residues long. V lost 1 base, J lost 8 bases, and 5 bases stayed unmatched. Per the germline V gene, CDR1 is SGHRS and CDR2 is YFSETQ. DNA for the CDR3: TGCGCCAGCAGCTTGTACCGGACAGGCGGCTACACCTTC. It yields the protein CASSLYRTGGYTF.

The gene calls are TRBV28 and TRBJ2-1; a weak D match, TRBD1 (5 bases). V was shortened by 7 bases and J by 7 bases, with 11 bases between the two germline ends. Germline CDR1 reads MDHEN; CDR2 reads SYDVKM. This CDR3 region has 12 residues. The CDR3, as DNA: TGTGCCAGCACCCCTGGGGCGAATGAGCAGTTCTTC. Translated, it gives CASTPGANEQFF.

The V call is TRBV7-9, the J call TRBJ2-3; D gene uncertain. The CDR3 consists of 14 residues. CDR1 SEHNR and CDR2 FQNEAQ come from the germline V gene (reference sequence). Trimming cost V 6 bases and J 4 bases, with 14 bases left between them. This CDR3 reads CASSQTQVADTQYF. In nucleotides, the CDR3 is TGTGCCAGCAGTCAAACGCAGGTTGCAGATACGCAGTATTTT.

CDR3 nucleotide sequence: TGTGCCAGCAGTCCGACAGCGGATACGCAGTATTTT. Amino acids: CASSPTADTQYF. The chain has TRBV28 and TRBJ2-3, with D possibly matching TRBD1 (5 bases). The germline V and J ends were trimmed by 5 bases and 6 bases, with 9 bases remaining between them. Germline CDR1 and CDR2: MDHEN and SYDVKM. The CDR3 sequence is 12 residues long.

V gene TRBV6-5 combines with J gene TRBJ2-1, with D hard to call. The CDR3 totals 13 residues. The germline gives CDR1 MNHEY, CDR2 SVGAGI. V dropped 6 bases and J dropped 3 bases, with 9 bases sitting between them. CDR3 in amino acids: CASSLEYYNEQFF. The CDR3 nucleotides are TGTGCCAGCAGCTTAGAATACTACAATGAGCAGTTCTTC.

This clone was observed a handful of times. The chain employs TRBV19 and TRBJ2-7; 7 positions match TRBD1. Trimming cost V 7 bases and J 2 bases; bases outside gene matches: 5. In germline, CDR1 is LNHDA, CDR2 SQIVND (reference sequence). This CDR3 contains 13 residues. The DNA of the CDR3 is TGTGCCAGTAAACAGGGGACACCCTACGAGCAGTACTTC. The encoded protein is CASKQGTPYEQYF.

The chain couples TRBV10-3 to TRBJ1-1, with a weak D call TRBD1 (5 bases). Germline V gives CDR1 ENHRY, CDR2 SYGVKD. The CDR3 is made up of 12 amino acids. Trimming took off 8 bases at V and 6 bases at J, with 13 bases between the two ends. CDR3 bases: TGTGCCATCGGGGCTACAAACGCTGAAGCTTTCTTT. Amino acids: CAIGATNAEAFF.

This clone was seen more than once but under ten times. The chain joins TRBV7-9 to TRBJ1-2; 8 bases line up with TRBD1. The ends lost 5 bases at V and 4 bases at J; junction bases unmatched: 15. CDR1 SEHNR and CDR2 FQNEAQ come from the germline V gene (reference sequence). This CDR3 is built from 17 residues. The CDR3 sequence: CASSPGQGNDVGYGYTF. CDR3 DNA: TGTGCCAGCAGCCCCGGACAGGGAAACGACGTAGGCTATGGCTACACCTTC.

The V call is TRBV6-6, the J call TRBJ2-5; TRBD2 agrees at 10 bases. The CDR3 runs 14 residues. J gave up 4 bases and V 6 bases, and 5 bases lay outside the gene matches. Germline V gene lookup returns CDR1 MNHNY and CDR2 SVGAGI (reference sequence). The CDR3 DNA is TGTGCCAGCAGCCCGGGACTAGCGCGAGAGACCCAGTACTTC. Encoded protein: CASSPGLARETQYF.

This clone was detected a few times. The V and J genes are TRBV10-3 and TRBJ1-1; 7 positions match TRBD1. Germline CDR1 reads ENHRY; CDR2 reads SYGVKD. The CDR3 covers 13 residues. The V and J ends lost 11 bases and 1 base, in that order; junction bases with no gene match: 7. CDR3 residues: CAPADRANTEAFF. The CDR3 DNA is TGTGCCCCGGCCGACAGGGCGAACACTGAAGCTTTCTTT.

The gene calls are TRBV29-1 and TRBJ2-5; 9 bases are shared with TRBD2. Per the germline V gene, CDR1 is SQVTM and CDR2 is ANQGSEA. This CDR3 spans 12 amino acids. V dropped 5 bases and J dropped 5; count of bases not matched to a gene: 3. The CDR3 reads CSVLSGSETQYF. CDR3 coding DNA: TGCAGCGTTCTTAGCGGGAGTGAGACCCAGTACTTC.